These 15 T cell receptor beta chains came from one sample sequenced in a study of Ad26.COV2.S vaccination and SARS-CoV-2 variants. The protocol was immunoSEQ multiplex PCR, while the TCRdb copy is restricted to in-frame clones and leaves out a portion. Among fewer than 800,000 clones, about 90% were seen once, and the ten largest hold over 1.3%. Treatment described: about 20 received Ad26.COV2.S at low or high dose, single or two shots; about 5 received placebo; per-sample allocation not given. Sampling took place 63 days after the first vaccine or placebo injection. Sequenced material: peripheral blood, taken in a trial of Ad26.COV2.S vaccine versus placebo. The receptors were gathered from a person aged 18-60 years who received the Ad26.COV2.S COVID-19 vaccine or a placebo.

The genes are TRBV2 and TRBJ2-7; no definite D call. This CDR3 has 13 residues. V gave up 3 bases and J gave up 0 bases, with 6 bases separating them. The V gene's germline CDR1 is SNHLY and CDR2 FYNNEI. DNA of the CDR3: TGTGCCAGCAGTGAGGCAGTCTCCTACGAGCAGTACTTC. Its translation is CASSEAVSYEQYF.

V gene TRBV6-2 or TRBV6-3 combines with J gene TRBJ1-5; maybe TRBD1 (6 bases). The CDR3 totals 14 residues. V was pared by 1 base and J by 2 bases, with 6 bases between. From germline, CDR1 is MNHEY and CDR2 SVGEGT. CDR3 in DNA: TGTGCCAGCAGTTACTACAGGGGCAATCAGCCCCAGCATTTT. Translation: CASSYYRGNQPQHF.

This sequence joins TRBV24-1 and TRBJ2-1; 8 bases map to TRBD2. Per the germline V gene, CDR1 is KGHDR and CDR2 is SFDVKD. The CDR3 has 17 amino acids. V trimming: 1 base; J trimming: 6 bases; junction bases outside the gene matches: 10. This chain's CDR3 is CATSDFGGGLGSNEQFF. The CDR3 DNA reads as TGTGCCACCAGTGATTTTGGGGGGGGACTAGGGAGCAATGAGCAGTTCTTC.

In DNA form, the CDR3 reads TGTGCCAGCAGCTTGGCCCCGGGCACCGCAACTAATGAAAAACTGTTTTTT. Amino acids: CASSLAPGTATNEKLFF. The chain employs TRBV5-6 and TRBJ1-4; D is unresolved. The V end lost 0 bases, the J end lost 0 bases, and 12 bases lay between the germline ends. Germline V gene data show CDR1 as SGHDT and CDR2 as YYEEEE. This CDR3 spans 17 amino acids.

The V gene is TRBV18, the J gene TRBJ1-5; tentatively, D is TRBD1 (5 bases). The V and J ends lost 3 bases and 3 bases respectively, with 6 bases between them. This CDR3 is built from 13 residues. Germline CDR1 reads KGHSH; CDR2 reads LQKENI. CDR3: CASSPGPNQPQHF. The CDR3 bases are TGTGCCAGCTCACCGGGACCCAATCAGCCCCAGCATTTT.

This clone was recorded at least ten times. The chain uses TRBV4-2 and TRBJ2-1; the D gene is possibly TRBD1 (6 bases). Germline CDR1 is LGHNA and CDR2 is YNFKEQ. CDR3 length equals 16 residues. V lost 0 bases to trimming and J lost 2 bases, with 11 bases between them. CDR3 nucleotide sequence: TGTGCCAGCAGCCAAGACTGGACAGACGCCTACAATGAGCAGTTCTTC. It specifies CASSQDWTDAYNEQFF.

The chain employs TRBV10-2 and TRBJ2-3; maybe TRBD2 (6 bases). Between the trimmed V and J ends, which lost 1 base and 3 bases, there was a span of 11 bases. This CDR3 is built from 15 residues. Germline V gene sequence: CDR1 WSHSY, CDR2 SAAADI. The CDR3 loop reads CASSELAGRTDTQYF. In nucleotides, the CDR3 is TGCGCCAGCAGTGAGTTGGCAGGGAGGACAGATACGCAGTATTTT.

The rearrangement joins TRBV5-4 to TRBJ2-7; 10 positions match TRBD2. Germline assignment: CDR1 SGHNT and CDR2 YYREEE (reference sequence). This CDR3 has 16 amino acids. V lost 4 bases, J lost 1 base, and 8 bases stayed unmatched. The CDR3 nucleotides read TGTGCCAGCAGCCCAGGACTAGCGGAATTATCCTACGAGCAGTACTTC. The encoded protein is CASSPGLAELSYEQYF.

This clone has only one observation. The J gene is TRBJ2-4, the V gene TRBV2, with D maybe TRBD2 (6 bases). The germline V gene has CDR1 SNHLY and CDR2 FYNNEI. The CDR3 is 16 residues long. The V end lost 7 bases, the J end lost 0 bases, and 16 bases lay between the germline ends. CDR3 sequence: CASTLQGGLAKNIQYF. The CDR3 nucleotides read TGTGCCAGCACCCTCCAGGGAGGACTAGCCAAAAACATTCAGTACTTC.

V and J are TRBV6-2 or TRBV6-3 and TRBJ2-3; D not resolved. Germline V CDR1 and CDR2: MNHEY, SVGEGT. CDR3 length: 14 amino acids. V was cut by 6 bases and J by 0 bases, with 10 bases left in between. The CDR3 spells CASSPQSSTDTQYF. The CDR3 bases are TGTGCCAGCAGCCCTCAGTCTAGCACAGATACGCAGTATTTT.

This clone was observed a single time. V is TRBV10-1 and J is TRBJ2-7; D remains ambiguous. Germline assignment: CDR1 WNHNN and CDR2 SYGVQD (reference sequence). This CDR3 is 11 amino acids long. The ends were cut back, 3 bases at V and 5 bases at J, with 5 bases in the middle. The CDR3 loop is CASSDLDEQYF. The CDR3 coding sequence is TGCGCCAGCAGTGACTTGGACGAGCAGTACTTC.

The chain combines TRBV6-5 with TRBJ2-7; TRBD2 matches 7 bases. The trim removed 6 bases at V and 4 bases at J, leaving 9 bases unmatched. Germline CDR1 reads MNHEY; CDR2 reads SVGAGI. CDR3 length: 14 residues. The CDR3 DNA is TGTGCCAGCAGATTTAGCGGGTCCACATACGAGCAGTACTTC. This sequence encodes CASRFSGSTYEQYF.

The chain employs TRBV9 and TRBJ1-1; D perhaps matches TRBD1 (6 bases). The CDR3 extends over 14 amino acids. Germline V gene lookup returns CDR1 SGDLS and CDR2 YYNGEE. Between the trimmed V and J ends, which lost 0 bases and 4 bases, there was a span of 10 bases. CDR3 DNA: TGTGCCAGCAGCGTAGGAGGGGGGGCCACTGAAGCTTTCTTT. Translating it yields CASSVGGGATEAFF.

The chain carries TRBV5-1 and TRBJ2-2; either TRBD1 or TRBD2 may fit D (5 bases each). Germline-derived CDR1 and CDR2 are SGHRS and YFSETQ. V was clipped by 3 bases and J by 6 bases, with 21 bases between them. The CDR3 is 17 residues long. Here the CDR3 reads CASSWAYLIQGAGELFF. The CDR3 region has the DNA TGCGCCAGCAGCTGGGCCTATTTGATTCAGGGAGCCGGGGAGCTGTTTTTT.

The chain uses TRBV24-1 and TRBJ2-1, with D perhaps matching TRBD1 (6 bases). V gave up 3 bases and J gave up 4 bases, with 15 bases separating them. From germline, CDR1 is KGHDR and CDR2 SFDVKD. The CDR3 length is 16 residues. The CDR3 nucleotides are TGTGCCACCAGTGATGGCAGGGGAGCCCCTTACAATGAGCAGTTCTTC. The encoded protein is CATSDGRGAPYNEQFF.